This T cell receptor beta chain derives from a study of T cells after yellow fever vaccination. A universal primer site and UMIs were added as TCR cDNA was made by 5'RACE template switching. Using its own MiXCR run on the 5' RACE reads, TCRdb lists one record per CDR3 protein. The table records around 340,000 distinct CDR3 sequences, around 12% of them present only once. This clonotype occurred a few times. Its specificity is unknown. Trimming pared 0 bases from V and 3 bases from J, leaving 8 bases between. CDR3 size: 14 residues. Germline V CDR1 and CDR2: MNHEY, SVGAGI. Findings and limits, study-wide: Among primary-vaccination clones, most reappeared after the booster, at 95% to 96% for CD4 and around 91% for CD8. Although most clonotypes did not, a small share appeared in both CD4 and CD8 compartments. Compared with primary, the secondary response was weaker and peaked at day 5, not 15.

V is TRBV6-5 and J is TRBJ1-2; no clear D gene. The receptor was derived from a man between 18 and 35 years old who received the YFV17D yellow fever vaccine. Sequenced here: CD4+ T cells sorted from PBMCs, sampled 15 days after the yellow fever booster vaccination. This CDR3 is CASSYSGRYYGYTF. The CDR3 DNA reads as TGTGCCAGCAGTTACTCGGGCAGATACTATGGCTACACCTTC.